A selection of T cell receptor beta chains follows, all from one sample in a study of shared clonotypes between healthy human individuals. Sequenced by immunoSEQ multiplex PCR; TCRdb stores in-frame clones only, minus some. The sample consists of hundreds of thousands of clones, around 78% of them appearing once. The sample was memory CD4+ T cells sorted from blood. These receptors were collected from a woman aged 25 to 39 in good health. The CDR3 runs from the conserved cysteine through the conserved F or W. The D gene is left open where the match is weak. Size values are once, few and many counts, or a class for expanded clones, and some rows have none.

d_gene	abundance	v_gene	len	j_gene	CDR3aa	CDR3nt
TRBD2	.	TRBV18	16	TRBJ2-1	CASSPPSGGTYNEQFF	TGTGCCAGCTCACCGCCTAGCGGGGGAACCTACAATGAGCAGTTCTTC
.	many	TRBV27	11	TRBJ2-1	CASSARSEQFF	TGTGCCAGCAGCGCCCGAAGCGAGCAGTTCTTC
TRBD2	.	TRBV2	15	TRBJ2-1	CASSGPGGSRNEQFF	TGTGCCAGCAGTGGCCCGGGAGGGTCTCGGAATGAGCAGTTCTTC
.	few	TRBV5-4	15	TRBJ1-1	CASSPPGARNTEAFF	TGTGCCAGCAGCCCCCCGGGGGCGCGGAACACTGAAGCTTTCTTT
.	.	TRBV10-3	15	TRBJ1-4	CAISESERGGEKLFF	TGTGCCATCAGTGAGTCTGAAAGGGGAGGCGAAAAACTGTTTTTT
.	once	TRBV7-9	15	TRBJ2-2	CASSWSRPGAGELFF	TGTGCCAGCAGCTGGAGCCGGCCCGGGGCCGGGGAGCTGTTTTTT
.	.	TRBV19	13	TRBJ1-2	CASSIPGNYGYTF	TGTGCCAGTAGTATCCCGGGGAACTATGGCTACACCTTC
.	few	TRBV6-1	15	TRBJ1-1	CASSPETGMNTEAFF	TGTGCCAGCAGTCCTGAAACAGGGATGAACACTGAAGCTTTCTTT
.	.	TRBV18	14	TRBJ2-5	CASSPQQGGETQYF	TGTGCCAGCTCACCACAACAGGGGGGGGAGACCCAGTACTTC
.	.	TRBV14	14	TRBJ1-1	CASSPNRLNTEAFF	TGTGCCAGCAGCCCTAACCGGCTGAACACTGAAGCTTTCTTT